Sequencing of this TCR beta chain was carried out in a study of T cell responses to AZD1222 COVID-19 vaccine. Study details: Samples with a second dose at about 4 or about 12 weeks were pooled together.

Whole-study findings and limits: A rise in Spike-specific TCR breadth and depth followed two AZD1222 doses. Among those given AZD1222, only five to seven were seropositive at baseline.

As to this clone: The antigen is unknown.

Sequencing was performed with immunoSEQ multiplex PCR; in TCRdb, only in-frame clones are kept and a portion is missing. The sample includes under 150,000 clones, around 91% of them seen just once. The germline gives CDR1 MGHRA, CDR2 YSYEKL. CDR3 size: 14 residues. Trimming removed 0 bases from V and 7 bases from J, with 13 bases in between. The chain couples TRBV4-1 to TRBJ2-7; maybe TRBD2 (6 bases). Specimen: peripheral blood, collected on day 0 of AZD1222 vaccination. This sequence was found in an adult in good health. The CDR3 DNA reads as TGCGCCAGCAGCCAAGAACCAGGAGGGTGGGAGCAGTACTTC. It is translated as CASSQEPGGWEQYF.